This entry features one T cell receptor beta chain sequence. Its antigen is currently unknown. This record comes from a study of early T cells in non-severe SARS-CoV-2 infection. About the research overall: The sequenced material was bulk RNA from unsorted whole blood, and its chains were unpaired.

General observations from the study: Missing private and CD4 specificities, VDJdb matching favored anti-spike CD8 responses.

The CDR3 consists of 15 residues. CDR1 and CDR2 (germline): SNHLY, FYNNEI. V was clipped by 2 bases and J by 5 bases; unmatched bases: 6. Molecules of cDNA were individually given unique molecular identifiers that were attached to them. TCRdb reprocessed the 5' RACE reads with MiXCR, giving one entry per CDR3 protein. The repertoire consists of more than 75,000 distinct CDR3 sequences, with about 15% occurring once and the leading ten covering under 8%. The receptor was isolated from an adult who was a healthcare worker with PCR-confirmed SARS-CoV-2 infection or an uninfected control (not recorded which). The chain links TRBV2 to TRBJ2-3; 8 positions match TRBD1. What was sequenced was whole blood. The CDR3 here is CASSERSGGLDTQYF. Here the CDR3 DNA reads TGTGCCAGCAGTGAACGGTCAGGGGGCCTAGATACGCAGTATTTT.